The subject of this entry is one TCR beta chain. This clonotype was observed many times. The antigen it binds to is not known. No quality values exist for individual bases; no much larger clone is one base distant. The treatment or condition tag for this specimen amounts to: in vitro stimulation with specific CMV peptide epitopes to enrich CMV-specific T cells. Trimming leaves V shorter by 3 bases and J shorter by 4 bases, with the junction holding 3 bases beyond the gene matches. Taken from the germline V gene, the CDR1 and CDR2 loops are SGHVS and FNYEAQ. The CDR3 numbers 14 residues from cysteine through phenylalanine. Just the 42-base CDR3 DNA is kept, in frame starting at base 1. The data were obtained in a study of T cell repertoires in cytomegalovirus infection (dated by TCRdb to between 2018 and 2020). About the investigation overall: Peptide stimulations targeted recently identified HLA-C-restricted CMV epitopes, whose presentation resists viral immunomodulation, together with well-studied HLA-B-restricted epitopes. Donor HLA type was relevant to the analysis, because carriage of CMV infection together with the matching HLA type was indicated by public TCR beta signatures.

Study-wide conclusions, independent of this receptor: In both this cohort and an independent cohort of under 450 donors, the cumulative frequency of public TCR beta family members distinguished carriers of CMV infection plus the relevant HLA type. The ex vivo response was dominated by HLA-C-restricted CMV-specific TCR beta clonotypes, which also provided the single most frequent clonotype in two of eight donors.

These reads were obtained on an Illumina HiSeq 1500. TCRdb took the public reads, trimmed them with fastp at Q25, ran MiXCR for clone calling and kept in-frame beta chains. Each CDR3 protein gets just one entry, which takes the most common genes and DNA from the rows behind it. The sample yields roughly 920,000 distinct CDR3 sequences; roughly 30% were counted once. Of the sample, around an eighth falls within the top ten clones. Material: cultured CD8+ T cells from PBMCs, obtained from culture after CMV antigen stimulation. The sequence came from a human donor in good health (CMV status not recorded). Some clones in this sample may be carry-over from other donors' samples. The chain is made from TRBV7-6 and TRBJ1-1; TRBD1 matches 9 bases in the middle. The sequenced DNA is TGTGCCAGCAGCTTGGGACAGGGAGCCACTGAAGCTTTCTTT. Translated, it gives CASSLGQGATEAFF.